The rows below give T cell receptor beta chains drawn from one sample of a study of T cells after yellow fever vaccination. TCRdb re-analysed the 5' RACE reads in MiXCR, keeping a single row per CDR3 protein. The data contain about 550,000 distinct CDR3 sequences, 15% to 20% of them singletons. This specimen was PBMCs, taken 15 days after the yellow fever booster vaccination. The receptors originated from a man in his thirties or forties who received the YFV17D yellow fever vaccine. Each CDR3 is given with its conserved first and last residue. Fields, in order: V gene, clone size, J gene, D gene, CDR3 DNA, CDR3 protein. A D gene is named only where the DNA matches it firmly. The size field is filled for only some rows; it gives once, few, many or a size class.

v_gene: TRBV6-1
abundance: -
j_gene: TRBJ2-1
d_gene: TRBD2
CDR3nt: TGTGCCGCCGGGCTAGCGGGTCAGGAAAACCATGAGCAGTTCTTC
CDR3aa: CAAGLAGQENHEQFF

v_gene: TRBV4-3
abundance: few
j_gene: TRBJ2-7
d_gene: TRBD1
CDR3nt: TGCGCCAGCAGCCCCGGGACAGGGGACACCTACGAGCAGTACTTC
CDR3aa: CASSPGTGDTYEQYF

v_gene: TRBV20-1
abundance: -
j_gene: TRBJ2-1
d_gene: -
CDR3nt: TGCAGTGCTAGTGATTACGGTAAATCCTACAATGAGCAGTTCTTC
CDR3aa: CSASDYGKSYNEQFF

v_gene: TRBV27
abundance: few
j_gene: TRBJ2-7
d_gene: -
CDR3nt: TGTGCCAGCAGTTTTCAGGGGATAAACTACGAGCAGTACTTC
CDR3aa: CASSFQGINYEQYF

v_gene: TRBV27
abundance: few
j_gene: TRBJ2-2
d_gene: -
CDR3nt: TGTGCCAGCGCCCTTTACGGGGACCCAAGGAGAAGCGGGGAGCTGTTTTTT
CDR3aa: CASALYGDPRRSGELFF

v_gene: TRBV5-6
abundance: few
j_gene: TRBJ2-3
d_gene: TRBD2
CDR3nt: TGTGCCAGCAGCTTGCGTGCGACTAGCGGATATACGCAGTATTTT
CDR3aa: CASSLRATSGYTQYF

v_gene: TRBV18
abundance: -
j_gene: TRBJ1-1
d_gene: -
CDR3nt: TGTGCCAGCTCACCCCTCCAGGGCGGAACTGAAGCTTTCTTT
CDR3aa: CASSPLQGGTEAFF

v_gene: TRBV4-3
abundance: -
j_gene: TRBJ2-3
d_gene: -
CDR3nt: TGCGCCAGCAGCCAGGACTCCGGGAGTAACACAGATACGCAGTATTTT
CDR3aa: CASSQDSGSNTDTQYF

v_gene: TRBV29-1
abundance: -
j_gene: TRBJ2-7
d_gene: -
CDR3nt: TGCAGCGTTGCGATACAGGAGGTCGAGCAGTACTTC
CDR3aa: CSVAIQEVEQYF

v_gene: TRBV4-3
abundance: -
j_gene: TRBJ2-1
d_gene: TRBD2
CDR3nt: TGCGCCAGCAGCCAAGAAGGAGCGGGAGGTTTTAATGAGCAGTTCTTC
CDR3aa: CASSQEGAGGFNEQFF

v_gene: TRBV28
abundance: -
j_gene: TRBJ2-1
d_gene: -
CDR3nt: TGTGCCAGCAGCGGGGGTCCGAGCTCCTACAATGAGCAGTTCTTC
CDR3aa: CASSGGPSSYNEQFF

v_gene: TRBV5-4
abundance: -
j_gene: TRBJ2-1
d_gene: -
CDR3nt: TGTGCCAGCAGCCCGGAGATCTCCTACAATGAGCAGTTCTTC
CDR3aa: CASSPEISYNEQFF

v_gene: TRBV7-3
abundance: -
j_gene: TRBJ2-1
d_gene: -
CDR3nt: TGTGCCAGCAGCTTAATTGCTGGGGGGAATTTAAATGAGCAGTTCTTC
CDR3aa: CASSLIAGGNLNEQFF

v_gene: TRBV5-6
abundance: -
j_gene: TRBJ2-5
d_gene: -
CDR3nt: TGTGCCAGCAGCTCCGTCGGGACCCAGTACTTC
CDR3aa: CASSSVGTQYF

v_gene: TRBV6-4
abundance: few
j_gene: TRBJ1-1
d_gene: -
CDR3nt: TGTGCCAGCAGTGAACGGGGGAACACTGAAGCTTTCTTT
CDR3aa: CASSERGNTEAFF

v_gene: TRBV15
abundance: -
j_gene: TRBJ2-5
d_gene: TRBD1
CDR3nt: TGTGCCACCAGCAGTGCAGACCGGGACAGACTACAAGAGACCCAGTACTTC
CDR3aa: CATSSADRDRLQETQYF

v_gene: TRBV2
abundance: -
j_gene: TRBJ2-7
d_gene: -
CDR3nt: TGTGCCAGCAGCTTTGACAGGTCCGGAGACGAGCAGTACTTC
CDR3aa: CASSFDRSGDEQYF

v_gene: TRBV6-5
abundance: few
j_gene: TRBJ1-3
d_gene: TRBD1
CDR3nt: TGTGCCAGCAGTTACTCGACAGGGGTGTCGGGAAACACCATATATTTT
CDR3aa: CASSYSTGVSGNTIYF

v_gene: TRBV27
abundance: few
j_gene: TRBJ2-7
d_gene: -
CDR3nt: TGTGCCAGCAGTCCCCTCCCGGGGCAGGGCTCCTACGAGCAGTACTTC
CDR3aa: CASSPLPGQGSYEQYF

v_gene: TRBV12-3/TRBV12-4
abundance: few
j_gene: TRBJ2-7
d_gene: -
CDR3nt: TGTGCCAGCAGCAAAGGGGGACCATACGAGCAGTACTTC
CDR3aa: CASSKGGPYEQYF

v_gene: TRBV20-1
abundance: few
j_gene: TRBJ2-3
d_gene: -
CDR3nt: TGCAGTGCTAGTGGAGGTGATACGCAGTATTTT
CDR3aa: CSASGGDTQYF

v_gene: TRBV5-1
abundance: -
j_gene: TRBJ1-6
d_gene: -
CDR3nt: TGCGCCAGCAGCTCCGGCGGCGATAATTCACCCCTCCACTTT
CDR3aa: CASSSGGDNSPLHF

v_gene: TRBV5-1
abundance: -
j_gene: TRBJ2-3
d_gene: -
CDR3nt: TGCGCCAGCAGCTTGACGGTGCTGGATACGCAGTATTTT
CDR3aa: CASSLTVLDTQYF

v_gene: TRBV5-1
abundance: few
j_gene: TRBJ2-5
d_gene: -
CDR3nt: TGCGCCAGCAGCTTGGCCGCCCGCCAAGAGACCCAGTACTTC
CDR3aa: CASSLAARQETQYF

v_gene: TRBV6-1
abundance: few
j_gene: TRBJ2-1
d_gene: TRBD2
CDR3nt: TGTGCCAGCAATCAACTGTTGGCGGGAGGTGAGGATGAGCAGTTCTTC
CDR3aa: CASNQLLAGGEDEQFF